This T cell receptor (beta chain) comes out of a study of cytomegalovirus exposure and HLA in healthy donors. The PCR ran on 60 Vbeta and 13 Jbeta primers. TCRdb's copy holds only in-frame clones and misses some; the assay was immunoSEQ multiplex PCR. This table has about 120,000 clones, about 8.6% appearing once. This CDR3 region has 13 residues. Germline CDR1 reads SNHLY; CDR2 reads FYNNEI. The clonotype comes from a woman between 40 and 50 years old in good health and CMV-seropositive. The material sequenced was PBMCs. This chain connects TRBV2 to TRBJ2-5, with TRBD1 matching 9 bases. The DNA of the CDR3 is TGTGCTACACAGGGGGCGAGGGGAGAGACCCAGTACTTC. This encodes CATQGARGETQYF.